This paragraph covers one T cell receptor (beta chain) sequence. The entry originates in a study of blood T cell repertoires in COVID-19. Study background: Whether acute or convalescent, the COVID-19 samples came from the United States, Italy and Spain. Sources were T cells, B-cell-depleted T cells, or PBMCs; the material itself was cDNA or gDNA.

Study processing details: Amplification of reference gene primers was used by the study to estimate nucleated cell counts. Method: immunoSEQ multiplex PCR; TCRdb's copy keeps in-frame clones and lacks some. D and trimming were read from the DNA, whereas the V and J calls and clone size are those reported in that table. The data show 130,000 to 150,000 clones, roughly 84% seen once. The CDR3 extends over 13 amino acids. CDR1 is MGHRA and CDR2 is YSYEKL in the germline V gene. V was trimmed by 4 bases and J by 7 bases, leaving 12 bases between them. This TCR derives from a human donor in a cohort sampled during active COVID-19. V gene TRBV4-1 combines with J gene TRBJ2-3; perhaps TRBD2 as D (7 bases). Source material: peripheral blood. The CDR3 spells CASSPPGGNTQYF. CDR3 nucleotides: TGCGCCAGCAGCCCCCCGGGGGGCAATACGCAGTATTTT.